Here is one TCR beta chain with its context. The antigen remains unidentified. V dropped 3 bases and J dropped 4 bases, with 10 bases sitting between them. CDR3 length: 14 residues. Germline loops: CDR1 WSHSY, CDR2 SAAADI. Clones were sequenced by immunoSEQ multiplex PCR, and TCRdb holds only the in-frame ones, with some missing. The sample lists approximately 150,000 clones; approximately 90% were seen once. This sample was included in a study of T cell responses to AZD1222 COVID-19 vaccine. Study-level background: Pooling was applied to second doses at about 4 or about 12 weeks. Study findings and constraints: Spike-wide vaccine-associated CD4 TCRs dominated at 160-218 and 743-854. Spike-specific TCR depth and breadth grew after two AZD1222 doses. There were repertoire samples only from the period after the peak T cell response.

Sample: peripheral blood, taken on day 0 of AZD1222 vaccination. This sequence originates from an adult in good health. V is TRBV10-2 and J is TRBJ1-3; D is undetermined. The CDR3 DNA reads TGCGCCAGCAGTGAAGGGTTGATGGGAAACACCATATATTTT. The encoded protein is CASSEGLMGNTIYF.